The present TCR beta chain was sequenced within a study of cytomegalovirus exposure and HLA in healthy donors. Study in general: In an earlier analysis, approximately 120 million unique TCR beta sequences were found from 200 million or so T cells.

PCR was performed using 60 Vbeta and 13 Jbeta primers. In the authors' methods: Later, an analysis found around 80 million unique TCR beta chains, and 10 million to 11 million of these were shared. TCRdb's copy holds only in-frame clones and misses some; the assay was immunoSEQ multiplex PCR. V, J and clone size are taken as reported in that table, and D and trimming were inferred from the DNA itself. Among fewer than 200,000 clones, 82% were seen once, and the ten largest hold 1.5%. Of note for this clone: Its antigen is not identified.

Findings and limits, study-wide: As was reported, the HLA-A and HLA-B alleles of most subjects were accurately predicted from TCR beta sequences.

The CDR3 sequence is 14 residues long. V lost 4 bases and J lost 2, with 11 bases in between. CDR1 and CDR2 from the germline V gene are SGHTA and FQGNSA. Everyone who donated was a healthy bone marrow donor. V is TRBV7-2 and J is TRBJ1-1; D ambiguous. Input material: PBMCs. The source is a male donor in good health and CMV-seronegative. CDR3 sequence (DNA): TGTGCCAGCAGCTCGAGGCCCACAAACACTGAAGCTTTCTTT. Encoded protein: CASSSRPTNTEAFF. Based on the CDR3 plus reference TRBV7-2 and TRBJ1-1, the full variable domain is GAGVSQSPSNKVTEKGKDVELRCDPISGHTALYWYRQSLGQGLEFLIYFQGNSAPDKSGLPSDRFSAERTGGSVSTLTIQRTQQEDSAVYLCASSSRPTNTEAFFGQGTRLTVV.